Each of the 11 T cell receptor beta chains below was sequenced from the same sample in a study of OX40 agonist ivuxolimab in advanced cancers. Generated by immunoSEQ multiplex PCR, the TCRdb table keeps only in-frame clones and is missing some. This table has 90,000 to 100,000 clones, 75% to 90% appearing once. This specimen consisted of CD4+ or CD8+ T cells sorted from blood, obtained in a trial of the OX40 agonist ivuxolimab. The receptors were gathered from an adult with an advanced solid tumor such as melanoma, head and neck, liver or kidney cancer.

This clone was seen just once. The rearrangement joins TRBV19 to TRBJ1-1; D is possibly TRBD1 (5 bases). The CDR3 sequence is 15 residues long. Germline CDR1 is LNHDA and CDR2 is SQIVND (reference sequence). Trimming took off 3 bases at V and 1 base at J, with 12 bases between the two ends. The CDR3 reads CASSIIFGANTEAFF. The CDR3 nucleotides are TGTGCCAGTAGTATTATTTTCGGGGCGAACACTGAAGCTTTCTTT.

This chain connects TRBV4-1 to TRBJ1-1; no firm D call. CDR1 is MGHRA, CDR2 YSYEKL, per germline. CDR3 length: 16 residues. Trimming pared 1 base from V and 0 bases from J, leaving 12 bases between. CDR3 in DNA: TGCGCCAGCAGCCAAGTTCTTCAGAGGGTGAACACTGAAGCTTTCTTT. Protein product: CASSQVLQRVNTEAFF.

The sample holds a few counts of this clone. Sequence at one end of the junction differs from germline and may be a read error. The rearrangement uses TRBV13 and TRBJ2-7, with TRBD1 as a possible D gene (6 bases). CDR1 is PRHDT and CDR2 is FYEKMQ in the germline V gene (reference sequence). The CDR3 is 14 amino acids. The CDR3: CASSVGDNSYEQYF. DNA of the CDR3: TGTGCCAGCAGCGTAGGGGACAACTCCTACGAGCAGTACTTC.

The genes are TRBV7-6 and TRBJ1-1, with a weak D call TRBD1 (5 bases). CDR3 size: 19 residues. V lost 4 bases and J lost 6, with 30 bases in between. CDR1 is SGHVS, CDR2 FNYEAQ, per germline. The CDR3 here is CASSSRGRGEWARDAEAFF. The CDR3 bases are TGTGCCAGCAGCTCCCGGGGACGGGGTGAATGGGCGCGGGACGCTGAAGCTTTCTTT.

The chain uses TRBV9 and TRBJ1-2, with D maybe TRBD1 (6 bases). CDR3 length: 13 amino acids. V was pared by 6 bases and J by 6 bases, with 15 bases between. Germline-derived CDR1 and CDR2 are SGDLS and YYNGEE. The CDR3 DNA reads TGTGCCAGCACACTGGGACAAGTGCATGGCTACACCTTC. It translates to CASTLGQVHGYTF. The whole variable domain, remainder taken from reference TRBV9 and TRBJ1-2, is DSGVTQTPKHLITATGQRVTLRCSPRSGDLSVYWYQQSLDQGLQFLIQYYNGEERAKGNILERFSAQQFPDLHSELNLSSLELGDSALYFCASTLGQVHGYTFGSGTRLTVV.

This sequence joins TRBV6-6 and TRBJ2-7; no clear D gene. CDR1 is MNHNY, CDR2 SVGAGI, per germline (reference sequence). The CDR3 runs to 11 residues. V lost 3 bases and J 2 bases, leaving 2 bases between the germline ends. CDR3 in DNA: TGTGCCAGCAGTTATACCTACGAGCAGTACTTC. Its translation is CASSYTYEQYF.

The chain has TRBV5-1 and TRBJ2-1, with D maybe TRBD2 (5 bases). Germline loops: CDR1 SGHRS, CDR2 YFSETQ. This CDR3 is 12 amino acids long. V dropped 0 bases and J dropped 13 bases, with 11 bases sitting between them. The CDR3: CASSLEGSGQFF. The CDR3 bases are TGCGCCAGCAGCTTGGAGGGCAGCGGCCAGTTCTTC. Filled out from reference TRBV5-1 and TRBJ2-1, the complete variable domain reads KAGVTQTPRYLIKTRGQQVTLSCSPISGHRSVSWYQQTPGQGLQFLFEYFSETQRNKGNFPGRFSGRQFSNSRSEMNVSTLELGDSALYLCASSLEGSGQFFGPGTRLTVL.

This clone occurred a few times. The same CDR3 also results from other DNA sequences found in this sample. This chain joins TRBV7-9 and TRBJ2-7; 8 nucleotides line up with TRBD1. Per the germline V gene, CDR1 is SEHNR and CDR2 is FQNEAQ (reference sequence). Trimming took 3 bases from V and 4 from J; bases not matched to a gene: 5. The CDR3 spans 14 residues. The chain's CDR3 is CASSLDRASYEQYF. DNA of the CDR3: TGTGCCAGCAGCTTGGACAGGGCCTCTTACGAGCAGTACTTC.

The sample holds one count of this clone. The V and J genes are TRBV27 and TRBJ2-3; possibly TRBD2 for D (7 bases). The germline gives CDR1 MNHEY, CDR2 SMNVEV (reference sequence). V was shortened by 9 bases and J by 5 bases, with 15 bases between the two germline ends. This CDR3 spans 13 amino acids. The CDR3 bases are TGTGCCAGTTCCCGGGGGGCAGAAGATACGCAGTATTTT. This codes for CASSRGAEDTQYF.

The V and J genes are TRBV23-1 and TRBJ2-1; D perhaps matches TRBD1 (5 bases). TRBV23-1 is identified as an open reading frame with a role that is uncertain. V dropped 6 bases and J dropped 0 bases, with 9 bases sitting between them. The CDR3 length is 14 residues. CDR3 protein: CASRQVFSYNEQFF. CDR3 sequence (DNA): TGCGCCAGCAGACAGGTGTTCTCCTACAATGAGCAGTTCTTC.

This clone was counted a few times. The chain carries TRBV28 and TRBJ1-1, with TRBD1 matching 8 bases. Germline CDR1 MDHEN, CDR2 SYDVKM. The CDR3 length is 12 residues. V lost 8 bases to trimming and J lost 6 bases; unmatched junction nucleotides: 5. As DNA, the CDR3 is TGTGCCAGCTATGGACAGGGCGCTGAAGCTTTCTTT. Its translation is CASYGQGAEAFF.